The rows below give T cell receptor beta chains drawn from one sample of a study of T cell clones after liver transplantation. Data came from immunoSEQ multiplex PCR; TCRdb stores just in-frame clones and leaves some out. The sample lists about 120,000 clones; 90% were seen once. The sample consisted of CD4+ T cells from blood, taken 12 months after liver transplant. The origin of the receptors is a human patient who received a liver transplant. Among the T cells, some may be from the graft donor. Each CDR3 is given with its conserved first and last residue. The D gene is left open where the match is weak. Not all rows give a size; the values are once, few, many and, for expanded clones, a class.

>TRBV5-1|TRBD2|NA|TRBJ2-5
TGCGCCAGCAGCTTGGGGACTAGCGGAGGGGGGACCCAGTACTTC
CASSLGTSGGGTQYF
>TRBV11-3|NA|once|TRBJ2-5
TGTGCCAGCAGCTTCGGAGGGCTGGAGGAGACCCAGTACTTC
CASSFGGLEETQYF
>TRBV30|TRBD2|NA|TRBJ2-1
TGTGCCTGGAGTGTACGGGGAGGGAGTCGGAGGGAGCAGTTCTTC
CAWSVRGGSRREQFF
>TRBV7-9|TRBD2|few|TRBJ2-7
TGTGCCAGCAGCGCCCGACTAGCGGGAGTTGGTGACGACGAGCAGTACTTC
CASSARLAGVGDDEQYF
>TRBV5-4|TRBD2|NA|TRBJ2-7
TGTGCCAGCAGAAGAGCGGGAGGGCGGGAGCAGTACTTC
CASRRAGGREQYF
>TRBV11-3|TRBD1|NA|TRBJ1-4
TGTGCCAGCAGCCCGGGGACAGGTGATAATTGGGAACTGTTTTTT
CASSPGTGDNWELFF
>TRBV12-5|NA|NA|TRBJ2-1
TGTGCTAGTGGTCTTGGAACTTCGGGAGACACCTACAATGAGCAGTTCTTC
CASGLGTSGDTYNEQFF
>TRBV6-1|NA|few|TRBJ1-5
TGTGCCAGCAGTGGGACGGTCGGTAGCAATCAGCCCCAGCATTTT
CASSGTVGSNQPQHF
>TRBV7-8|TRBD1|NA|TRBJ2-1
TGTGCCAGCAGCTTTCCACGGGACAGGAACTACAATGAGCAGTTCTTC
CASSFPRDRNYNEQFF
>TRBV11-3|NA|NA|TRBJ2-2
TGTGCCAGCAGCTTAGGTGGCAACACCGGGGAGCTGTTTTTT
CASSLGGNTGELFF
>TRBV30|TRBD2|NA|TRBJ2-5
TGTGCCTGGAGGAGCGGGAGGGTGGGAGAGACCCAGTACTTC
CAWRSGRVGETQYF
>TRBV6-1|NA|NA|TRBJ1-4
TGTGCCAGCAGTGAAAAGGGCGGTTATGAAAAACTGTTTTTT
CASSEKGGYEKLFF
>TRBV10-3|NA|NA|TRBJ1-1
TGTGCCATCAAGCGGGACACGAACGGGAACACTGAAGCTTTCTTT
CAIKRDTNGNTEAFF
>TRBV5-1|NA|NA|TRBJ2-2
TGCGCCAGCAGCTTGGCGAACACCGGGGAGCTGTTTTTT
CASSLANTGELFF
>TRBV6-5|NA|NA|TRBJ2-2
TGTGCCAGCAGTCGCAAAAGTTGGGGGACCGGGGAGCTGTTTTTT
CASSRKSWGTGELFF
>TRBV30|TRBD1|NA|TRBJ1-4
TGTGCCTGGGGTTATCCAGGGGGTTCAAATGAAAAACTGTTTTTT
CAWGYPGGSNEKLFF
>TRBV28|TRBD2|NA|TRBJ2-1
TGTGCCAGCACCACCACCCCCGGGAGGGCAAATGAGCAGTTCTTC
CASTTTPGRANEQFF
>TRBV29-1|NA|NA|TRBJ2-3
TGCAGCGCCGTCGATCTAGCGCTGGCAGATACGCAGTATTTT
CSAVDLALADTQYF
>TRBV19|NA|NA|TRBJ1-2
TGTGCCAGTAGTATAAAGGGGCCAAACCGGAGCTACACCTTC
CASSIKGPNRSYTF
>TRBV9|NA|NA|TRBJ2-7
TGTGCCAGCAATCGGGGAGGCTCCTACGAGCAGTACTTC
CASNRGGSYEQYF
>TRBV5-1|TRBD2|NA|TRBJ2-1
TGCGCCAGCAGCTTGAGGCTAGCGGAAAGCTCCTACAATGAGCAGTTCTTC
CASSLRLAESSYNEQFF
>TRBV19|NA|NA|TRBJ1-5
TGTGCCACCACAAGCCCCGGGGGAAGCAATCAGCCCCAGCATTTT
CATTSPGGSNQPQHF
>TRBV11-2|NA|NA|TRBJ1-2
TGTGCCAGCAGCTCCAGGCCGGACGCCTATGGCTACACCTTC
CASSSRPDAYGYTF
>TRBV2|TRBD2|NA|TRBJ2-7
TGTGCCAGCATCCAAATGCAGGCGGGAGTAAGCGAGCAGTACTTC
CASIQMQAGVSEQYF
>TRBV19|NA|once|TRBJ2-6
TGTGCCAGTAGTAGAGGGACCGCGGCCGGGGCCAACGTCCTGACTTTC
CASSRGTAAGANVLTF
>TRBV7-9|TRBD2|NA|TRBJ2-5
TGTGCCAGCAGCTTGGCTCGCGGGGGTCCGTTCGAGACCCAGTACTTC
CASSLARGGPFETQYF
>TRBV1|NA|NA|TRBJ2-7
TGCACCAGCAGCCAAGATCCCCTTTTCGAGCAGTACTTC
CTSSQDPLFEQYF
>TRBV2|NA|NA|TRBJ1-2
TGTGCCAGCGGGCAGGGTTTAGACTATGGCTACACCTTC
CASGQGLDYGYTF
>TRBV7-9|NA|NA|TRBJ1-2
TGTGCCAGCAGCCCCCGGGAGTCCTATGGCTACACCTTC
CASSPRESYGYTF
>TRBV27|NA|once|TRBJ2-7
TGTGCCAGCAGTTCGCCTAGGGGCCAGGGGTCAACCTACGAGCAGTACTTC
CASSSPRGQGSTYEQYF
>TRBV6-1|NA|NA|TRBJ1-5
TGTGCCAGCAGTGGTTGGACAAACCTTAATCAGCCCCAGCATTTT
CASSGWTNLNQPQHF
>TRBV5-1|NA|NA|TRBJ2-1
TGCGCCAGCAGCTTGGAAGGGCAGCAGGGACAGTTCTTC
CASSLEGQQGQFF
>TRBV28|TRBD1|NA|TRBJ2-2
TGTGCCAGCAGTCCCCGGGACAGACACACCGGGGAGCTGTTTTTT
CASSPRDRHTGELFF
>TRBV11-2|NA|NA|TRBJ2-2
TGTGCCAGCAGCTTAGCCCTTGACAATTCAAACACCGGGGAGCTGTTTTTT
CASSLALDNSNTGELFF
>TRBV5-1|NA|NA|TRBJ2-1
TGCGCCAGCAGCACCCAAAACAGCAGACAGCAGTTCTTC
CASSTQNSRQQFF
>TRBV18|TRBD2|NA|TRBJ2-7
TGTGCCAGCTCACCTCGGACCGGGACTAGCGGGACCTACGAGCAGTACTTC
CASSPRTGTSGTYEQYF
>TRBV9|NA|NA|TRBJ1-6
TGTGCCAGCAGCGCCCCCCAGGGCCCGGGTTGGTCACCCCTCCACTTT
CASSAPQGPGWSPLHF
>TRBV7-9|NA|NA|TRBJ2-2
TGTGCCAGCAGCTTAGACAGTAACACCGGGGAGCTGTTTTTT
CASSLDSNTGELFF